This TCR beta chain emerged from a study of CD4+ T cells in melanoma. Findings and caveats of the study: Neoantigen-specific CD4+ T cells in melanoma reportedly had diverse differentiation states. A reported correlation linked neoantigen-specific CD4+ T cells to CD8+, macrophage and B cell function.

The repertoire was sequenced with immunoSEQ multiplex PCR; TCRdb's copy has only in-frame clones and lacks some. The sample shows more than 110,000 clones, 92% of them seen only once. This clone has a single count. Its antigen remains unknown. The V and J ends lost 4 bases and 2 bases respectively, with 13 bases between them. The CDR3 is 15 amino acids. Germline V gene sequence: CDR1 MNHNY, CDR2 SVGAGI (reference sequence). The clonotype was recovered from a human donor with melanoma. The gene calls are TRBV6-6 and TRBJ2-3; D is unclear. The CDR3 DNA is TGTGCCAGCAGTTCTCAGAAGGTGGTCACAGATACGCAGTATTTT. It encodes CASSSQKVVTDTQYF.